Shown below are 10 T cell receptor beta chains from a single sample sequenced in a study of blood T cell repertoires in COVID-19. Assay: immunoSEQ multiplex PCR; the TCRdb copy retains only in-frame clones and omits some. The sample includes tens of thousands of clones, about 80% of them seen just once. Source material: peripheral blood. These TCRs come from a human donor in a cohort sampled during active COVID-19.

This clone was found once. The chain joins TRBV3-1 (or the pseudogene TRBV3-2) to TRBJ2-5, with TRBD2 matching over 9 bases. The CDR3 extends over 13 amino acids. Looked up from germline, CDR1 is LGHDT and CDR2 is YNNKEL (reference sequence). With V trimmed by 5 bases and J by 5 bases, 3 bases remained unmatched. The CDR3 is CASSSGLAETQYF. The CDR3 DNA reads as TGTGCCAGCAGCTCCGGACTAGCGGAGACCCAGTACTTC.

CDR3 loop: CATKRTGIRRTEAFF. CDR3 nucleotides: TGTGCCACCAAAAGAACAGGGATTCGTCGGACTGAAGCTTTCTTT. This chain uses TRBV6-5 with TRBJ1-1; tentative D call: TRBD1 (6 bases). Germline V gene lookup returns CDR1 MNHEY and CDR2 SVGAGI. Trimming cost V 10 bases and J 5 bases, with 23 bases left between them. CDR3 size: 15 residues.

The chain combines TRBV15 with TRBJ1-2; D is possibly TRBD1 (6 bases). Germline V gene sequence: CDR1 LNHNV, CDR2 YYDKDF (reference sequence). Trimming removed 5 bases from V and 7 bases from J, with 17 bases in between. The CDR3 is made up of 14 amino acids. The CDR3 sequence: CATSLGAGPSGYTF. DNA for the CDR3: TGTGCCACCAGCCTGGGGGCAGGTCCTTCTGGCTACACCTTC.

V is TRBV24-1 and J is TRBJ1-5, with D possibly being TRBD1 (5 bases). Germline CDR1 and CDR2: KGHDR and SFDVKD. Trimming removed 5 bases at V and 2 bases at J, with 12 bases between. The CDR3 sequence is 15 residues long. The CDR3: CATSATRGGNQPQHF. CDR3 DNA: TGTGCCACCAGTGCCACCCGGGGGGGCAATCAGCCCCAGCATTTT.

The chain carries TRBV4-2 and TRBJ2-1; 7 bases line up with TRBD2. The germline V gene has CDR1 LGHNA and CDR2 YNFKEQ. The junction had 13 bases not matched to a gene; V was cut back by 4 bases and J by 4 bases. The CDR3 loop spans 17 amino acids. Here the CDR3 DNA reads TGTGCCAGCAGCCCCCTTTCCGGCAGCGGGGCTTACAATGAGCAGTTCTTC. Its protein is CASSPLSGSGAYNEQFF.

This clone appeared once. The chain joins TRBV11-2 to TRBJ2-3, with D possibly matching TRBD1 (6 bases). Germline CDR1 SGHAT, CDR2 FQNNGV. This CDR3 has 16 amino acids. Deletions cut 8 bases from V and 6 bases from J, with 24 bases between. The CDR3 DNA is TGTGCCAGCTCTTCCGGGCGTAGGGGGATCGTCGATACGCAGTATTTT. It encodes CASSSGRRGIVDTQYF.

The sample holds one count of this clone. The rearrangement uses TRBV6-1 and TRBJ1-2, with no clear D. V was shortened by 3 bases and J by 4 bases, with 9 bases between the two germline ends. In germline, CDR1 is MNHNS, CDR2 SASEGT. This CDR3 spans 13 amino acids. CDR3 protein: CASSERVIYGYTF. The CDR3 bases are TGTGCCAGCAGTGAGAGGGTTATCTATGGCTACACCTTC.

The rearrangement joins TRBV12-2 to TRBJ2-5; the D call TRBD1 from the table was never checked on the DNA. TRBV12-2 is a known pseudogene. The CDR3 covers 14 residues. The DNA of the CDR3 is TGTGCAAGTCCCCCGACAGGATTCCAAGAGACCCAGTACTTC. It codes for CASPPTGFQETQYF.

The chain is built from TRBV28 and TRBJ1-2, with a tentative D call TRBD1 (5 bases). V lost 3 bases to trimming and J lost 3 bases, with 14 bases between them. In germline, CDR1 is MDHEN, CDR2 SYDVKM. This CDR3 has 15 residues. CDR3 amino acids: CASSFGRAGDYGYTF. CDR3 nucleotides: TGTGCCAGCAGTTTTGGCAGGGCCGGAGACTATGGCTACACCTTC.

The V and J genes are TRBV2 and TRBJ2-3; 8 bases line up with TRBD1. From germline, CDR1 is SNHLY and CDR2 FYNNEI. The CDR3 length is 14 residues. Germline trimming cut 4 bases from V and 4 bases from J; bases unmatched to any gene: 4. CDR3 loop: CASSGRTGPDTQYF. CDR3 bases: TGTGCCAGCAGTGGGAGGACAGGGCCAGATACGCAGTATTTT.